A single sample is the source of the 21 T cell receptor beta chains below, sequenced in a study of technical replicates of blood from a few donors. Repertoires were generated with immunoSEQ multiplex PCR, while TCRdb's copy carries only in-frame clones and drops some. The sample lists 75,000 to 95,000 clones; about 93% were seen once. Sequenced sample: T cells isolated from PBMCs. The receptors originated from a human donor in good health.

V and J are TRBV5-4 and TRBJ2-1; 9 nucleotides align to TRBD1. The CDR3 loop spans 15 amino acids. J gave up 9 bases and V 4 bases, and 11 bases lay outside the gene matches. Germline CDR1 is SGHNT and CDR2 is YYREEE (reference sequence). CDR3 sequence reads: CASSEGQGPLGEQFF. DNA for the CDR3: TGTGCCAGCAGCGAGGGACAGGGTCCATTAGGTGAGCAGTTCTTC.

The chain combines TRBV27 with TRBJ2-1; tentatively, D is TRBD1 (6 bases). Germline lookup yields CDR1 MNHEY and CDR2 SMNVEV (reference sequence). This CDR3 comprises 14 residues. V was pared by 5 bases and J by 5 bases, with 13 bases between. The CDR3 DNA reads as TGTGCCAGCAGTCTCAGGACAGCTAACAATGAGCAGTTCTTC. Encoded protein: CASSLRTANNEQFF.

This chain's CDR3 is CASSFAGGGYEQYF. CDR3 nucleotide sequence: TGTGCCAGCAGCTTCGCAGGGGGCGGCTACGAGCAGTACTTC. The gene calls are TRBV27 and TRBJ2-7; TRBD1 aligns across 8 bases. The J segment lost 3 bases and the V segment lost 6 bases, leaving 7 bases of the junction unmatched. This CDR3 has 14 amino acids. Germline V gene lookup returns CDR1 MNHEY and CDR2 SMNVEV (reference sequence).

The chain uses TRBV19 and TRBJ2-7; 8 positions agree with TRBD1. V lost 1 base and J lost 3; bases outside the gene matches: 5. The CDR3 runs 15 residues. Germline V CDR1 and CDR2: LNHDA, SQIVND (reference sequence). The CDR3 region has the DNA TGTGCCAGTAGTATAGGACAGGGGACCAACTACGAGCAGTACTTC. It codes for CASSIGQGTNYEQYF.

The J gene is TRBJ1-2, the V gene TRBV30, with 10 positions matching TRBD1. Germline V gene sequence: CDR1 GTSNPN, CDR2 SVGIG (reference sequence). V lost 5 bases and J lost 4; bases outside the gene matches: 7. The CDR3 is 14 residues long. CDR3 protein: CAWSPGTGAYGYTF. The CDR3 nucleotides are TGTGCCTGGTCCCCCGGGACAGGGGCCTATGGCTACACCTTC.

The chain carries TRBV2 and TRBJ2-1; 7 bases line up with TRBD1. The CDR3 spans 12 residues. Germline V gene sequence: CDR1 SNHLY, CDR2 FYNNEI. V dropped 7 bases and J dropped 4; count of bases not matched to a gene: 1. The CDR3 spells CASKQGYNEQFF. CDR3 DNA: TGTGCCAGCAAACAGGGGTACAATGAGCAGTTCTTC. The full variable domain, with the rest looked up from reference TRBV2 and TRBJ2-1, is EPEVTQTPSHQVTQMGQEVILRCVPISNHLYFYWYRQILGQKVEFLVSFYNNEISEKSEIFDDQFSVERPDGSNFTLKIRSTKLEDSAMYFCASKQGYNEQFFGPGTRLTVL.

This chain connects TRBV9 to TRBJ2-5; 14 nucleotides match TRBD2. The CDR3 length is 16 residues. With 3 bases clipped from V and 3 bases from J, the junction kept 4 bases outside the gene matches. CDR1 SGDLS and CDR2 YYNGEE come from the germline V gene. Here the CDR3 DNA reads TGTGCCAGCAGCGCGGGACTAGCGGGAGTTGAAGAGACCCAGTACTTC. It translates to CASSAGLAGVEETQYF.

The chain is built from TRBV19 and TRBJ2-7; 12 bases match TRBD1. The ends lost 7 bases at V and 5 bases at J; junction bases unmatched: 6. The V gene's germline CDR1 is LNHDA and CDR2 SQIVND (reference sequence). This CDR3 comprises 14 residues. CDR3 loop: CASMGQGALDEQYF. CDR3 nucleotide sequence: TGTGCCAGTATGGGACAGGGGGCGCTGGACGAGCAGTACTTC.

V usage is TRBV14 and J usage is TRBJ2-7; D gene uncertain. V dropped 3 bases and J dropped 3 bases, with 3 bases sitting between them. The CDR3 is 11 residues long. The germline gives CDR1 SGHDN, CDR2 FVKESK. The DNA for the CDR3 is TGTGCCAGCAGCCACTACTACGAGCAGTACTTC. Amino acids: CASSHYYEQYF. The variable domain in full, completed from reference TRBV14 and TRBJ2-7, reads EAGVTQFPSHSVIEKGQTVTLRCDPISGHDNLYWYRRVMGKEIKFLLHFVKESKQDESGMPNNRFLAERTGGTYSTLKVQPAELEDSGVYFCASSHYYEQYFGPGTRLTVT.

In DNA form, the CDR3 reads TGTGCCTGGAGTAGACAGGGGAAGGTCCCAGGGGAGCTGTTTTTT. Translated, it gives CAWSRQGKVPGELFF. This chain connects TRBV30 to TRBJ2-2, with TRBD1 matching over 8 bases. After removal of 2 bases from V and 8 bases from J, the junction contained 10 bases not matched to a gene. The CDR3 is 15 amino acids. CDR1 and CDR2 from the germline V gene are GTSNPN and SVGIG (reference sequence).

The chain combines TRBV29-1 with TRBJ1-2; perhaps TRBD1 as D (5 bases). This CDR3 contains 13 residues. Looked up from germline, CDR1 is SQVTM and CDR2 is ANQGSEA. Trimming removed 6 bases from V and 4 bases from J, with 15 bases in between. CDR3 bases: TGCAGCGTCCACGGGGGAGAGAGCTATGGCTACACCTTC. Its protein product is CSVHGGESYGYTF.

Only a few counts were recorded for this clone. The J gene is TRBJ1-5, the V gene TRBV7-8, with D perhaps TRBD1 (5 bases). The CDR3 has 16 residues. Trimming took off 5 bases at V and 3 bases at J, with 17 bases between the two ends. CDR1 and CDR2 from the germline V gene are SGHVS and FQNEAQ. CDR3 region: CASSPSAGDYNQPQHF. CDR3 bases: TGTGCCAGCAGCCCCAGTGCTGGGGACTACAATCAGCCCCAGCATTTT.

This clone is a singleton in its sample. CDR3 sequence: CASRAGTAGELFF. The CDR3 region has the DNA TGCGCCAGCAGGGCCGGGACTGCCGGGGAGCTGTTTTTT. V gene TRBV4-1 combines with J gene TRBJ2-2, with D possibly being TRBD2 (6 bases). The V end lost 6 bases, the J end lost 6 bases, and 11 bases lay between the germline ends. The CDR3 is 13 amino acids. Looked up from germline, CDR1 is MGHRA and CDR2 is YSYEKL.

The rearrangement uses TRBV15 and TRBJ2-3; 13 positions match TRBD2. With V trimmed by 8 bases and J by 1 base, 12 bases remained unmatched. CDR3 length: 18 amino acids. The germline V gene has CDR1 LNHNV and CDR2 YYDKDF (reference sequence). In DNA, the CDR3 is TGTGCCACCTCGACTGGACTAGCGGGAGTCGTAGGCACAGATACGCAGTATTTT. Translation gives CATSTGLAGVVGTDTQYF.

The chain links TRBV10-3 to TRBJ1-4; D uncertain. V was pared by 5 bases and J by 8 bases, with 6 bases between. CDR3 length equals 11 residues. Germline CDR1 is ENHRY and CDR2 is SYGVKD. The CDR3 reads CAISRGEKLFF. The CDR3 region has the DNA TGTGCCATCAGTAGAGGGGAAAAACTGTTTTTT.

The CDR3 loop reads CASSSRRVNTEAFF. CDR3 nucleotides: TGTGCCAGCAGCTCGCGACGGGTTAACACTGAAGCTTTCTTT. The V gene is TRBV11-3, the J gene TRBJ1-1; no definite D call. Trimming removed 4 bases at V and 2 bases at J, with 11 bases between. This CDR3 is 14 amino acids long. The germline CDR1 and CDR2 sequences are SGHNT and YENEEA.

V and J are TRBV5-1 and TRBJ2-6; TRBD2 might be the D (7 bases). The CDR3 totals 18 residues. The V end lost 2 bases, the J end lost 0 bases, and 15 bases lay between the germline ends. Germline V CDR1 and CDR2: SGHRS, YFSETQ. CDR3 in amino acids: CASSLPAGEGSGANVLTF. CDR3 sequence (DNA): TGCGCCAGCAGCTTACCGGCAGGGGAGGGCTCTGGGGCCAACGTCCTGACTTTC.

The chain carries TRBV2 and TRBJ2-1; the match to TRBD2 covers 8 bases. Germline loops: CDR1 SNHLY, CDR2 FYNNEI. CDR3 size: 20 residues. With 2 bases clipped from V and 1 base from J, the junction kept 16 bases outside the gene matches. The CDR3 DNA follows: TGTGCCAGCAGTGAAACCCCAGCGGGAGTCCTCCCCCTTTCCTACAATGAGCAGTTCTTC. Its translation is CASSETPAGVLPLSYNEQFF.

This rearrangement joins TRBV7-9 to TRBJ2-7; 8 bases are shared with TRBD1. V lost 1 base to trimming and J lost 3 bases; unmatched junction nucleotides: 5. The V gene's germline CDR1 is SEHNR and CDR2 FQNEAQ (reference sequence). The CDR3 has 15 residues. CDR3 in amino acids: CASSLDRTGFYEQYF. The DNA for the CDR3 is TGTGCCAGCAGCTTAGACAGGACAGGGTTCTACGAGCAGTACTTC.

CDR3 residues: CASSVQGARGDEQFF. The CDR3 DNA reads as TGTGCCAGCAGCGTACAGGGGGCTCGGGGGGATGAGCAGTTCTTC. The genes are TRBV9 and TRBJ2-1; TRBD1 is a possible D gene (8 bases). Germline CDR1 reads SGDLS; CDR2 reads YYNGEE. V dropped 1 base and J dropped 8 bases, with 16 bases sitting between them. The CDR3 covers 15 residues.

The rearrangement joins TRBV25-1 to TRBJ1-1; 7 bases fit TRBD1. After removal of 3 bases from V and 0 bases from J, the junction contained 10 bases not matched to a gene. Germline V gives CDR1 MGHDK, CDR2 SYGVNS. The CDR3 is made up of 17 amino acids. DNA of the CDR3: TGTGCCAGCAGTGATCCGGGGCGAGGGGGCATGAACACTGAAGCTTTCTTT. It encodes CASSDPGRGGMNTEAFF.